This is a list of T cell receptor beta chains from one sample in a study of shared clonotypes between healthy human individuals. Assay: immunoSEQ multiplex PCR; the TCRdb copy retains only in-frame clones and omits some. The sample has approximately 2.3 million clones, about 92% seen once. Sequencing was performed on naive CD4+ T cells from PBMCs. Receptors were obtained from a man aged 18 to 30 in good health. Some clones in this sample may be carry-over from other donors' samples. Each CDR3 is given with its conserved first and last residue. A D gene is named only where the DNA matches it firmly. For some rows the clone size is stated as once, few or many, or as a class when expanded; others skip it.

j_call | v_call | d_call | clone_size | cdr3_aa | cdr3_nt
TRBJ2-2 | TRBV6-1 | - | - | CASSAPTNTGELFF | TGTGCCAGCAGTGCACCGACCAACACCGGGGAGCTGTTTTTT
TRBJ2-1 | TRBV2 | - | - | CASRLDRYNEQFF | TGTGCCAGCAGGTTGGACAGATACAATGAGCAGTTCTTC
TRBJ1-2 | TRBV1 | - | - | CTSSQDSRSYGYTF | TGCACCAGCAGCCAAGATTCCAGGAGCTATGGCTACACCTTC
TRBJ2-1 | TRBV7-8 | TRBD2 | - | CASSSKTSGRTRSYNEQFF | TGTGCCAGCAGCTCAAAGACTAGCGGGAGAACGAGGTCCTACAATGAGCAGTTCTTC
TRBJ1-5 | TRBV7-3 | - | - | CASSVSGIHQPQHF | TGTGCCAGCAGCGTATCCGGGATCCATCAGCCCCAGCATTTT
TRBJ2-3 | TRBV28 | - | - | CASSSGASTDTQYF | TGTGCCAGCAGTTCGGGGGCCAGCACAGATACGCAGTATTTT
TRBJ2-2 | TRBV9 | - | - | CASSVVGISTGELFF | TGTGCCAGCAGCGTAGTCGGGATCAGCACCGGGGAGCTGTTTTTT
TRBJ2-5 | TRBV6-1 | - | - | CASSETAGLRETQYF | TGTGCCAGCAGTGAAACCGCAGGGCTAAGAGAGACCCAGTACTTC
TRBJ1-2 | TRBV29-1 | - | - | CSVGRVMSYGYTF | TGCAGCGTAGGACGGGTCATGTCCTATGGCTACACCTTC
TRBJ2-7 | TRBV5-4 | - | - | CASSLGRDGEQYF | TGTGCCAGCAGCTTGGGCAGGGACGGCGAGCAGTACTTC
TRBJ2-3 | TRBV7-8 | TRBD2 | - | CASSLEERESDTQYF | TGTGCCAGCAGCTTAGAGGAGCGGGAGTCAGATACGCAGTATTTT
TRBJ2-7 | TRBV28 | - | - | CASSLGGGTSYEQYF | TGTGCCAGCAGTTTGGGGGGAGGCACCTCCTACGAGCAGTACTTC
TRBJ2-1 | TRBV19 | - | once | CASSVAPGRYNEQFF | TGTGCCAGTAGCGTGGCGCCGGGACGTTACAATGAGCAGTTCTTC
TRBJ2-7 | TRBV28 | - | - | CASSSPSNGGDEQYF | TGTGCCAGCAGTTCCCCGTCCAACGGAGGGGACGAGCAGTACTTC
TRBJ2-5 | TRBV27 | TRBD1 | - | CASSPRDRRTQYF | TGTGCCAGCAGTCCCCGGGACAGGCGGACCCAGTACTTC
TRBJ1-1 | TRBV27 | TRBD1 | - | CASSSGRGPNTEAFF | TGTGCCAGCAGCTCCGGCAGGGGGCCGAACACTGAAGCTTTCTTT
TRBJ2-7 | TRBV15 | TRBD2 | - | CATRLGGSGSYEQYF | TGTGCCACCAGGCTGGGGGGTAGCGGGAGTTACGAGCAGTACTTC
TRBJ2-5 | TRBV4-1 | - | - | CASSQDDGTSRGRYQETQYF | TGCGCCAGCAGCCAAGATGACGGGACCAGCCGCGGGCGGTACCAAGAGACCCAGTACTTC
TRBJ2-1 | TRBV5-4 | TRBD2 | - | CASSATTSAYNEQFF | TGTGCCAGCAGCGCAACGACTAGCGCCTACAATGAGCAGTTCTTC
TRBJ2-7 | TRBV11-2 | - | - | CASSLEGGEQYF | TGTGCCAGCAGCTTAGAGGGAGGCGAGCAGTACTTC
TRBJ2-7 | TRBV15 | TRBD2 | - | CATSREMTSGATYEQYF | TGTGCCACCAGCAGAGAGATGACTAGCGGGGCTACCTACGAGCAGTACTTC
TRBJ1-2 | TRBV18 | - | - | CASSASGDWGYTF | TGTGCCAGCTCCGCCTCCGGGGATTGGGGCTACACCTTC
TRBJ2-5 | TRBV10-3 | - | - | CAISEYYSRGIETQYF | TGTGCCATCAGTGAGTACTACTCCAGGGGTATCGAGACCCAGTACTTC
TRBJ2-2 | TRBV19 | TRBD2 | - | CASSSRGSGSPGELFF | TGTGCCAGTAGTAGCAGGGGTAGCGGGAGCCCCGGGGAGCTGTTTTTT
TRBJ1-3 | TRBV7-6 | - | - | CASGHVSPGNTIYF | TGTGCCAGCGGCCACGTCAGCCCCGGAAACACCATATATTTT
TRBJ2-1 | TRBV7-2 | - | - | CASSPQAQGYNEQFF | TGTGCCAGCAGCCCACAAGCACAGGGCTACAATGAGCAGTTCTTC
TRBJ1-2 | TRBV9 | - | - | CASSRDGNYGYTF | TGTGCCAGCAGCCGAGACGGAAACTATGGCTACACCTTC
TRBJ2-3 | TRBV28 | TRBD2 | - | CASSPRSSGRGTDTQYF | TGTGCCAGCAGTCCGAGATCTAGCGGGAGGGGTACAGATACGCAGTATTTT
TRBJ2-1 | TRBV28 | - | - | CASSSPRGGIQQFF | TGTGCCAGCAGTTCCCCCCGTGGCGGGATTCAGCAGTTCTTC
TRBJ1-3 | TRBV5-1 | TRBD1 | - | CASSSSLQGAIGNTIYF | TGCGCCAGCAGCTCCAGCCTCCAGGGGGCCATTGGAAACACCATATATTTT
TRBJ1-1 | TRBV5-4 | TRBD1 | once | CASSLQGALNTEAFF | TGTGCCAGCAGCTTACAGGGGGCACTGAACACTGAAGCTTTCTTT
TRBJ2-7 | TRBV9 | - | - | CASSTGGRTALYEQYF | TGTGCCAGCAGCACTGGCGGACGGACAGCACTCTACGAGCAGTACTTC
TRBJ2-2 | TRBV5-1 | - | - | CASSLEGGNTGELFF | TGCGCCAGCAGCTTGGAAGGGGGGAACACCGGGGAGCTGTTTTTT
TRBJ2-7 | TRBV7-2 | - | - | CASSLGIGTPYEQYF | TGTGCCAGCAGCTTAGGTATCGGCACCCCCTACGAGCAGTACTTC
TRBJ1-1 | TRBV7-9 | TRBD1 | once | CASSLDPGQGVAEAFF | TGTGCCAGCAGCTTAGACCCGGGACAGGGTGTCGCTGAAGCTTTCTTT
TRBJ1-2 | TRBV10-3 | TRBD1 | - | CAIGLWAGTGGGVHGYTF | TGTGCCATCGGACTCTGGGCTGGCACAGGGGGCGGTGTCCATGGCTACACCTTC
TRBJ2-6 | TRBV9 | - | - | CASSVDPGASSGANVLTF | TGTGCCAGCAGCGTAGATCCAGGCGCGAGCTCTGGGGCCAACGTCCTGACTTTC
TRBJ2-5 | TRBV2 | TRBD2 | once | CASSESSGRGETQYF | TGTGCCAGCAGTGAATCTAGCGGGAGGGGGGAGACCCAGTACTTC
TRBJ2-2 | TRBV9 | TRBD2 | - | CASSVGLAGGKFTGELFF | TGTGCCAGCAGCGTAGGACTAGCGGGAGGGAAATTCACCGGGGAGCTGTTTTTT
TRBJ1-5 | TRBV5-6 | - | - | CASSFGRNQPQHF | TGTGCCAGCAGCTTTGGCAGAAATCAGCCCCAGCATTTT
TRBJ2-2 | TRBV27 | TRBD1 | - | CASSRDRVTGELFF | TGTGCCAGCAGTCGGGACAGGGTGACCGGGGAGCTGTTTTTT
TRBJ2-7 | TRBV5-6 | - | - | CASSVPGLLGRSYEQYF | TGTGCCAGCAGCGTCCCCGGCCTGCTGGGTAGATCCTACGAGCAGTACTTC
TRBJ1-2 | TRBV5-1 | - | - | CASSLDSMGRSYGYTF | TGCGCCAGCAGCTTGGACAGCATGGGCAGGAGCTATGGCTACACCTTC
TRBJ1-1 | TRBV23-1 | TRBD1 | - | CASSQSPRQGALTEAFF | TGCGCCAGCAGTCAATCTCCCAGACAGGGGGCGCTGACTGAAGCTTTCTTT
TRBJ1-1 | TRBV4-1 | TRBD1 | once | CASSSRPARGPNTEAFF | TGCGCCAGCAGCTCCCGCCCCGCCAGGGGGCCGAACACTGAAGCTTTCTTT
TRBJ2-1 | TRBV18 | - | once | CASSPGDYNEQFF | TGTGCCAGCTCACCAGGGGATTACAATGAGCAGTTCTTC
TRBJ1-3 | TRBV5-1 | TRBD1 | - | CASSSQGVRGSGNTIYF | TGCGCCAGCAGCTCGCAGGGGGTTCGCGGGTCTGGAAACACCATATATTTT
TRBJ2-5 | TRBV11-2 | - | - | CASSLELGGAETQYF | TGTGCCAGCAGCTTAGAATTGGGGGGCGCAGAGACCCAGTACTTC
TRBJ2-7 | TRBV5-1 | - | - | CASRPGRAPYEQYF | TGCGCCAGCAGACCAGGAAGAGCCCCCTACGAGCAGTACTTC
TRBJ2-2 | TRBV28 | TRBD2 | - | CASSLTFPLSGSTGELFF | TGTGCCAGCAGTTTGACATTCCCCCTCAGCGGGAGCACCGGGGAGCTGTTTTTT
TRBJ2-3 | TRBV30 | TRBD2 | - | CAWSATGTSGSPFYTQYF | TGTGCCTGGAGTGCGACGGGGACTAGCGGGAGCCCTTTCTATACGCAGTATTTT
TRBJ1-5 | TRBV14 | - | - | CASSQEGVWRSNSNQPQHF | TGTGCCAGCAGCCAAGAAGGGGTGTGGCGGAGCAATAGCAATCAGCCCCAGCATTTT
TRBJ1-2 | TRBV9 | - | - | CASSGATANYGYTF | TGTGCCAGCAGCGGGGCGACAGCCAACTATGGCTACACCTTC
TRBJ2-1 | TRBV6-6 | - | - | CASSYQGYNEQFF | TGTGCCAGCAGTTACCAGGGGTACAATGAGCAGTTCTTC
TRBJ2-5 | TRBV5-4 | - | - | CATSAVQETQYF | TGTGCCACCAGCGCCGTCCAAGAGACCCAGTACTTC
TRBJ1-1 | TRBV7-6 | TRBD1 | - | CASSTSNRGSTEAFF | TGTGCCAGCAGTACTTCAAACAGGGGGTCCACTGAAGCTTTCTTT
TRBJ2-2 | TRBV28 | - | - | CASSLSRAGTGELFF | TGTGCCAGCAGTTTATCCAGGGCCGGCACCGGGGAGCTGTTTTTT
TRBJ2-2 | TRBV5-1 | - | once | CASSLALGNTGELFF | TGCGCCAGCAGCTTGGCTCTGGGGAACACCGGGGAGCTGTTTTTT
TRBJ2-1 | TRBV10-1 | - | - | CASSDQGVFEQFF | TGCGCCAGCAGTGACCAAGGGGTTTTTGAGCAGTTCTTC
TRBJ2-7 | TRBV18 | - | - | CASSPQGTSYEQYF | TGTGCCAGCTCACCACAGGGGACCTCCTACGAGCAGTACTTC